The 8 T cell receptor beta chains in this list originate from one sample, sequenced in a study of T cells in Graves' hyperthyroidism and ophthalmopathy. TCR beta CDR3 regions were amplified from RNA transcripts. Initially, a first-round RT-PCR of the TCR CDR3 employed the HTBI primer set. TCRdb ran MiXCR on the multiplex PCR reads and lists one entry per CDR3 protein. Of over 700,000 distinct CDR3 sequences in the sample, 30% to 40% were seen once. Source material: blood. The receptors derive from a middle-aged woman with Graves' hyperthyroidism.

This rearrangement joins TRBV30 to TRBJ2-7, with D perhaps TRBD1 (5 bases). Per the germline V gene, CDR1 is GTSNPN and CDR2 is SVGIG (reference sequence). The ends were cut back, 0 bases at V and 5 bases at J, with 8 bases in the middle. The CDR3 loop spans 12 amino acids. CDR3 residues: CAWSVIGDEQYF. The DNA of the CDR3 is TGTGCCTGGAGTGTCATAGGGGACGAGCAGTACTTC.

This clonotype occurred a few times. V usage is TRBV19 and J usage is TRBJ1-2; no firm D call. CDR1 is LNHDA, CDR2 SQIVND, per germline (reference sequence). The CDR3 is 13 residues long. Trimming stripped 6 bases from V and 5 bases from J, with 13 bases between. The CDR3 DNA follows: TGTGCCAGTAGGACCGGACGGATATATGGCTACACCTTC. It encodes CASRTGRIYGYTF. Using reference TRBV19 and TRBJ1-2 for the parts outside the CDR3, the full variable domain is DGGITQSPKYLFRKEGQNVTLSCEQNLNHDAMYWYRQDPGQGLRLIYYSQIVNDFQKGDIAEGYSVSREKKESFPLTVTSAQKNPTAFYLCASRTGRIYGYTFGSGTRLTVV.

The chain links TRBV5-8 to TRBJ2-7, with 7 nucleotides matching TRBD1. The CDR3 length is 14 residues. CDR1 is SGHTS, CDR2 YDEGEE, per germline. J was trimmed by 3 bases and V by 3 bases; bases with no gene match: 6. CDR3 residues: CASSSTDRVYEQYF. The CDR3 DNA sequence: TGTGCCAGCAGCTCAACTGACAGGGTCTACGAGCAGTACTTC. The full variable domain, in which reference TRBV5-8 and TRBJ2-7 provide the parts outside the CDR3, is EAGVTQSPTHLIKTRGQQATLRCSPISGHTSVYWYQQALGLGLQFLLWYDEGEERNRGNFPPRFSGRQFPNYSSELNVNALELEDSALYLCASSSTDRVYEQYFGPGTRLTVT.

The gene calls are TRBV7-9 and TRBJ2-7; D is unresolved. The CDR3 totals 16 residues. Trimming removed 5 bases from V and 3 bases from J, with 20 bases in between. CDR1 and CDR2 (germline): SEHNR, FQNEAQ (reference sequence). This chain's CDR3 is CASSDMVFGQIYEQYF. CDR3 bases: TGTGCCAGCAGCGACATGGTCTTTGGGCAGATCTACGAGCAGTACTTC.

The chain couples TRBV9 to TRBJ2-5; 9 bases agree with TRBD1. After removal of 3 bases from V and 5 bases from J, the junction contained 11 bases not matched to a gene. CDR1 SGDLS and CDR2 YYNGEE come from the germline V gene. The CDR3 runs to 16 residues. CDR3: CASSGYDRGYVETQYF. CDR3 sequence (DNA): TGTGCCAGCAGCGGGTACGACAGGGGGTACGTGGAGACCCAGTACTTC.

The chain is built from TRBV7-8 and TRBJ2-7; 7 nucleotides line up with TRBD1. The junction had 7 bases not matched to a gene; V was cut back by 5 bases and J by 0 bases. Looked up from germline, CDR1 is SGHVS and CDR2 is FQNEAQ. There are 15 residues in the CDR3. DNA of the CDR3: TGTGCCAGCAGCAATGAGGGACAGAACTCCTACGAGCAGTACTTC. Translating it yields CASSNEGQNSYEQYF.

V and J are TRBV27 and TRBJ2-5; TRBD1 agrees at 7 bases. V lost 6 bases and J lost 2; bases outside the gene matches: 6. CDR1 MNHEY and CDR2 SMNVEV come from the germline V gene (reference sequence). CDR3 length: 14 residues. DNA for the CDR3: TGTGCCAGCAGCCTCGGACAGGAGCAAGAGACCCAGTACTTC. This translates into CASSLGQEQETQYF.

The DNA for the CDR3 is TGTGCCAGCAGCCCAAGTGGCCGCGACGGGGACACTGAAGCTTTCTTT. Encoded protein: CASSPSGRDGDTEAFF. V usage is TRBV9 and J usage is TRBJ1-1; D gene uncertain. The CDR3 contains 16 residues. The V gene's germline CDR1 is SGDLS and CDR2 YYNGEE. V was cut by 4 bases and J by 3 bases, with 19 bases left in between. Complete variable domain (other parts from reference TRBV9 and TRBJ1-1): DSGVTQTPKHLITATGQRVTLRCSPRSGDLSVYWYQQSLDQGLQFLIQYYNGEERAKGNILERFSAQQFPDLHSELNLSSLELGDSALYFCASSPSGRDGDTEAFFGQGTRLTVV.